A single TCR beta chain is shown here with its context. The data derive from a study of blood T cell repertoires in COVID-19. Study information: Researchers got acute and convalescent COVID-19 samples from the United States, Italy and Spain.

The data were produced by immunoSEQ multiplex PCR, yet TCRdb's version contains in-frame clones alone and is incomplete. Counted here are 60,000 to 85,000 clones, approximately 79% occurring once; the ten biggest clones make up 2.5% to 3%. This CDR3 contains 14 residues. Germline trimming cut 10 bases from V and 6 bases from J; bases unmatched to any gene: 8. Germline V gene lookup returns CDR1 ENHRY and CDR2 SYGVKD. The sample was peripheral blood. The chain joins TRBV10-3 to TRBJ2-1; 11 nucleotides align to TRBD1. The sequence was obtained from a human donor with acute or convalescent COVID-19. The donor label of this sample is uncertain. DNA for the CDR3: TGTGCCACTGCCGGACAGGGGGCGTTCAATGAGCAGTTCTTC. This gives the protein CATAGQGAFNEQFF.